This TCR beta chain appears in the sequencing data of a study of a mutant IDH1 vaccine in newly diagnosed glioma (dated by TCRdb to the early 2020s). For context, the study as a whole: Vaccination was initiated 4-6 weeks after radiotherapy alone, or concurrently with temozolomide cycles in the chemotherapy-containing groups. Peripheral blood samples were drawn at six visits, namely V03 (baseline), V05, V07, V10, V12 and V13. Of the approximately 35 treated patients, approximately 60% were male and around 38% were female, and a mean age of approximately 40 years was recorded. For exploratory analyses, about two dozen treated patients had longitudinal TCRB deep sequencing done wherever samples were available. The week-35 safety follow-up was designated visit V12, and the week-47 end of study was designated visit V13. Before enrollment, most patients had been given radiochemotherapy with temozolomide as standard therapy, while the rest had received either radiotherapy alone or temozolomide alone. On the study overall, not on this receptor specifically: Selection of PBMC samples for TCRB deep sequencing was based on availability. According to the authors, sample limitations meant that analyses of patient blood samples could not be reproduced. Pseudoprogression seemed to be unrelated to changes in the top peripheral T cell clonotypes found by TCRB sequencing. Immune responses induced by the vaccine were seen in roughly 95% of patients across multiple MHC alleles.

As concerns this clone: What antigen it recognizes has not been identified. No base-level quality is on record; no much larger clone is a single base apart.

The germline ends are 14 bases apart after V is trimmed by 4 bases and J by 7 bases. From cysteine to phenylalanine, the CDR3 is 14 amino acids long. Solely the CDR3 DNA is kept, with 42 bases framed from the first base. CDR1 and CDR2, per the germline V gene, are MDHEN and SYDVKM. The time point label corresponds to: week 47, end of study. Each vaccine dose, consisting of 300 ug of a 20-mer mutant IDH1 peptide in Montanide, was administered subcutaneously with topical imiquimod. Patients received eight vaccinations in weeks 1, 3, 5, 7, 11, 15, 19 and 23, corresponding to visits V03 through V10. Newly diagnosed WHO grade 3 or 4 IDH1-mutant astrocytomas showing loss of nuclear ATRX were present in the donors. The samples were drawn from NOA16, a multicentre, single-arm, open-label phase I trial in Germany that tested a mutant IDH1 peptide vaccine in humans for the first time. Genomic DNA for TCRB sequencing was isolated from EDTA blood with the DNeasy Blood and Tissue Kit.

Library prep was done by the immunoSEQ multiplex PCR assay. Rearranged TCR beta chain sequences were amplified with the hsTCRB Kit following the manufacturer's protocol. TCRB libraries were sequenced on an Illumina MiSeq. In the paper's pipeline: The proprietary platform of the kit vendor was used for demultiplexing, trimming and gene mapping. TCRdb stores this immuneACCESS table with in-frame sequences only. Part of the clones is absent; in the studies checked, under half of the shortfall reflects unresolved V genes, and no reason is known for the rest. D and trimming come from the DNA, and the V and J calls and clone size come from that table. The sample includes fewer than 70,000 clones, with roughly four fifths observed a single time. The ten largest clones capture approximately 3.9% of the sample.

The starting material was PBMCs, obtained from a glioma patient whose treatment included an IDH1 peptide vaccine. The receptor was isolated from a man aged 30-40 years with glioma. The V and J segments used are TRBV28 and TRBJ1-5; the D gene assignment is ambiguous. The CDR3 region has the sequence CASSSVFGEQPQHF. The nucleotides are TGTGCCAGCAGTTCGGTATTTGGCGAACAGCCCCAGCATTTT.